Listed below are T cell receptor beta chains from one sample, sequenced in a study of blood T cells in healthy people across ages. TCRdb ran MiXCR on the 5' RACE reads and lists one entry per CDR3 protein. The table lists under 2,000,000 distinct CDR3 sequences, 40% to 55% of them singletons. Source material: blood. The receptors originated from a woman between 35 and 50 years old in good health. Both conserved end residues are trimmed from each CDR3. Fields, in order: V gene, clone size, J gene, CDR3 protein. Clone size is not always given. Where it is, it says once, few, many or a class for expanded clones.

TRBV3-1	-	TRBJ1-1	ASSQKTEAF
TRBV20-1	-	TRBJ1-4	SARVGKINEKLF
TRBV20-1	-	TRBJ2-5	SARGRGGLNVQY
TRBV13	-	-	ASSRRTSQETQF
TRBV12-3/TRBV12-4	-	TRBJ2-3	ASSLKLAGTDTEY
TRBV12-3/TRBV12-4	-	TRBJ2-7	ASSFRGVEQY
TRBV20-1	-	TRBJ1-5	SAFPPGWNQPQH
TRBV2	-	TRBJ2-3	ARGPGGFTDTQY
TRBV4-2	-	TRBJ1-1	ASSQGTGVAEAF
TRBV7-2	-	TRBJ2-2	ASSFRTSGFTGELF
TRBV28	few	TRBJ2-5	ASSFFGTGGQRKQY
TRBV7-2	-	TRBJ2-4	ASGGGTDIQY
TRBV15	-	TRBJ1-5	ATSRDLGVQGYQPQH
TRBV23-1	-	TRBJ2-7	ASSQSTRQGVSYEQY
TRBV10-3	-	TRBJ1-2	AISEGTGIRKNGYT
TRBV12-3/TRBV12-4	-	TRBJ2-1	ASSLRGIGNEQF
TRBV7-9	-	TRBJ2-3	ASSLTGVQADTQY
TRBV7-2	few	TRBJ2-5	ASSLDVQGAGETQY
TRBV7-2	once	TRBJ1-1	ASSLAPGLYTEAF
TRBV10-3	-	TRBJ2-1	AISESGMSAWEQF
TRBV20-1	-	TRBJ1-2	SARDITATDYGYT
TRBV5-1	-	TRBJ2-5	ASSFPSGQVSETQY
TRBV7-8	-	TRBJ2-5	ASLYDGGLGSQY
TRBV27	once	TRBJ2-5	ASSINRGWETQY
TRBV20-1	-	TRBJ1-6	SARDWSPEGSPLH
TRBV19	-	TRBJ2-5	ASSPNRGGRETQY
TRBV29-1	few	TRBJ2-5	SVGRAGIRETQY
TRBV7-2	many	TRBJ2-7	ASSLGGRFEQY
TRBV9	-	TRBJ1-4	ASSSSGWAGTNEKLF
TRBV29-1	few	TRBJ2-7	SVADTYEQY
TRBV5-6	-	TRBJ2-7	ASSQSGTASHEQY
TRBV27	-	TRBJ1-5	ASSFGAGNQPQH
TRBV12-3/TRBV12-4	-	TRBJ2-1	ASSYTGDNEQF
TRBV6-6	few	TRBJ2-6	ASSRGQGVWANVLT
TRBV7-9	-	-	ASSPTGYGGNEQY
TRBV3-1	-	TRBJ2-7	ASSQGAVSEQY
TRBV7-9	-	TRBJ2-5	AGSSAGTQETQY
TRBV28	-	TRBJ1-2	ASSLSAGGRGYGYT
TRBV7-9	-	TRBJ2-3	ASSLVVSTTDTQY
TRBV4-1	-	TRBJ2-4	ASSQGSQGVLAKNIQY
TRBV15	-	TRBJ2-5	ATSRDVLWGTSGGLETQY
TRBV6-2/TRBV6-3	-	TRBJ2-1	ASNRARESYNEQF
TRBV7-8	-	-	ASSLTQGAWETQY
TRBV6-2/TRBV6-3	-	TRBJ2-7	ASTRKTSGVIEQY
TRBV5-1	-	TRBJ2-6	ASSTGFGGANVLT
TRBV12-3/TRBV12-4	-	TRBJ2-7	ASSLGTPNEQY
TRBV6-1	few	TRBJ2-5	ASGSTQY
TRBV20-1	few	TRBJ2-3	SARGVTLGANLDTQY
TRBV20-1	few	TRBJ2-3	SARWPQRSDTQY